The source of this T cell receptor beta chain is a study of neurological immune-mediated disorders. Time point meaning: longitudinal time-point 2. At least ten counts were recorded for this clonotype. The antigen is not known. Synthesis of cDNA was performed by 5'RACE using 10-nucleotide random UMIs. TCRdb re-derived calls from the 5' RACE reads in MiXCR, one entry per CDR3 protein. The sample includes roughly 98,000 distinct CDR3 sequences, about 13% seen only once; the top ten take roughly 4.8%. Germline CDR1 reads LGHNA; CDR2 reads YNFKEQ. The CDR3 covers 21 residues. V was pared by 4 bases and J by 0 bases, with 28 bases between. Broader study findings: HTLV-1-associated myelopathy ranked highest for TCR clonal expansion and multiple sclerosis lowest, beneath healthy controls. TCR-beta repertoires seemed private in all groups, with no expanded CDR3 amino acid sequences shared.

This TCR came from a female donor with HTLV-1-associated myelopathy (HAM/TSP). The chain combines TRBV4-2 with TRBJ2-1, with D perhaps assigned TRBD1 or TRBD2 (5 bases each). Specimen: PBMCs. The CDR3 spells CASSRETVLRENPSSYNEQFF. For the CDR3, the DNA is TGTGCCAGCAGCCGAGAAACTGTTCTCAGGGAGAATCCGAGCTCCTACAATGAGCAGTTCTTC.